This TCR beta chain was recorded in a study of a mutant IDH1 vaccine in newly diagnosed glioma. Findings of the study overall: Pseudoprogression appeared unlinked to shifts in leading peripheral T cell clonotypes.

Clones were sequenced by immunoSEQ multiplex PCR, and TCRdb holds only the in-frame ones, with some missing. The sample has 24,000 or so clones; just over 90% are singletons. The time point: baseline, week 1 (first vaccination visit). Stated treatment: pre-vaccination baseline after standard-of-care therapy. Comments on this clone: What it binds is unknown.

This CDR3 region has 14 residues. Trimming removed 3 bases from V and 7 bases from J; junction bases left unmatched: 9. The V gene's germline CDR1 is LNHNV and CDR2 YYDKDF (reference sequence). The source material was PBMCs, sampled from a glioma patient treated with radiotherapy, temozolomide or both. The rearrangement joins TRBV15 to TRBJ2-7; TRBD2 agrees at 7 bases. The sequence derives from a man between 40 and 49 years old with glioma. CDR3 in amino acids: CATSSGASGGEQYF. The CDR3, as DNA: TGTGCCACCAGCAGTGGCGCTAGCGGCGGGGAGCAGTACTTC.